This T cell receptor (beta chain) was sequenced during a study of T-cell reconstitution after alpha-beta-depleted transplantation in children. Per germline, CDR1 PRHDT and CDR2 FYEKMQ (reference sequence). With 5 bases removed from V and 4 bases from J, the gap between germline ends came to 17 bases. CDR3 length: 15 residues. Unique molecular identifiers were built into the TCRbeta library. Via MiXCR, TCRdb re-called the PCR reads, giving one row per CDR3 protein. The table shows 450,000 to 550,000 distinct CDR3 sequences, with over 9.5% occurring only once. This chain links TRBV13 with TRBJ1-2; possibly TRBD1 for D (6 bases). Material: PBMCs, mostly from graft donor cells, obtained 180 days after TCRalphabeta/CD19-depleted stem cell transplant. This TCR derives from a female patient aged 2-15 years who had a stem cell transplant for aplastic anemia, so the T cells may come from the graft donor. CDR3 amino acids: CASSPGTPTLYGYTF. CDR3 bases: TGTGCCAGCAGCCCCGGGACACCCACCCTCTATGGCTACACCTTC.